This entry is about one TCR beta chain. The antigen is not known. This specimen comes from a study of identifying expanded T cells in peripheral blood. Germline V CDR1 and CDR2: SEHNR, FQNEAQ (reference sequence). Trimming removed 5 bases from V and 0 bases from J, with 14 bases in between. This CDR3 is 15 amino acids long. Study-wide results and limits: Technical replicates showed roughly 1.2 changed clones; around two weeks about 16.4; four weeks 19.

Clones were read by immunoSEQ multiplex PCR, and TCRdb kept only the in-frame ones, dropping some. The table lists about 90,000 clones, around 85% of them singletons. The chain carries TRBV7-9 and TRBJ2-7; D ambiguous. Material for sequencing was blood. The receptor comes from a person aged 18-70 years in good health. The CDR3 bases are TGTGCCAGCAGCCCAACGGCCCTCTACTCCTACGAGCAGTACTTC. Translation: CASSPTALYSYEQYF.